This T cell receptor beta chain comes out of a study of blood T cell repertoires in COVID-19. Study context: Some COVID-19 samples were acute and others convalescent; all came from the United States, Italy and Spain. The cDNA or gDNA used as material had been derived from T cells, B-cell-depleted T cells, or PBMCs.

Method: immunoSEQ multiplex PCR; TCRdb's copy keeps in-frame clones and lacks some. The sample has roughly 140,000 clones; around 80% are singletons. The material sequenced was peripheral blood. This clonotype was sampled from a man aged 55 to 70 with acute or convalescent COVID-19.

CDR3: CASSLTGLAEQYF. CDR3 in DNA: TGTGCCAGCAGCCTCACGGGACTAGCCGAGCAGTACTTC. This rearrangement joins TRBV7-6 to TRBJ2-7, with 9 bases aligning to TRBD2. Unmatched junction bases numbered 5, after V lost 5 bases and J lost 6 bases. Germline V lookup: CDR1 SGHVS, CDR2 FNYEAQ. The CDR3 loop spans 13 amino acids.